This is a list of T cell receptor beta chains from one sample in a study of a mutant IDH1 vaccine in newly diagnosed glioma. Here immunoSEQ multiplex PCR was the method, and the copy in TCRdb shows in-frame clones only, minus some. This table holds 55,000 to 70,000 clones, approximately 86% found once. Sequencing used PBMCs, obtained from a glioma patient treated with radiotherapy, temozolomide or both. Source of these receptors: a man aged 30 to 45 with glioma. CDR3s include the opening cysteine and the closing phenylalanine or tryptophan. D genes are given only for firm matches. Where a row states a size, it is once, few, many or the class of an expanded clone; other rows omit it.

TRBJ2-1,TRBD2,-,TRBV19,CASSIFRTSGGIEQFF,TGTGCCAGTAGTATTTTTCGGACTAGCGGGGGGATTGAGCAGTTCTTC
TRBJ2-1,-,-,TRBV10-2,CASAPRGEQFF,TGCGCCAGCGCTCCCAGAGGTGAGCAGTTCTTC
TRBJ1-1,-,-,TRBV19,CASSTPLRGTEAFF,TGTGCCAGTAGTACCCCCCTACGGGGCACTGAAGCTTTCTTT
TRBJ2-7,TRBD2,-,TRBV27,CASRYGGGTYEQYF,TGTGCCAGCAGGTACGGCGGGGGGACCTACGAGCAGTACTTC
TRBJ2-6,-,once,TRBV7-2,CASSLENIVVSGANVLTF,TGTGCCAGCAGCTTAGAGAACATTGTCGTCTCTGGGGCCAACGTCCTGACTTTC
TRBJ1-1,TRBD1,-,TRBV5-1,CASSLAPTGAMNTEAFF,TGCGCCAGCAGCTTGGCGCCGACAGGGGCAATGAACACTGAAGCTTTCTTT
TRBJ1-1,-,-,TRBV6-5,CASSYGTNNPNTEAFF,TGTGCCAGCAGTTACGGGACAAACAATCCGAACACTGAAGCTTTCTTT
TRBJ1-4,-,-,TRBV9,CASSARQVTNEKLFF,TGTGCCAGCAGCGCCCGACAGGTCACTAATGAAAAACTGTTTTTT
TRBJ2-5,TRBD2,-,TRBV5-6,CASSLFAGVIQETQYF,TGTGCCAGCAGCTTGTTTGCGGGGGTTATACAAGAGACCCAGTACTTC
TRBJ1-4,-,once,TRBV18,CASSPIRDATNEKLFF,TGTGCCAGCTCACCGATTCGGGACGCAACTAATGAAAAACTGTTTTTT
TRBJ1-1,-,-,TRBV29-1,CSVETTEARAFF,TGCAGCGTTGAGACCACAGAGGCCAGAGCTTTCTTT
TRBJ2-7,TRBD1,once,TRBV5-1,CASSFFTGVGEQYF,TGCGCCAGCAGCTTTTTTACAGGGGTGGGCGAGCAGTACTTC
TRBJ2-1,TRBD2,once,TRBV7-8,CASSFRLAGGPSYNEQFF,TGTGCCAGCAGCTTTCGACTAGCGGGGGGGCCTTCCTACAATGAGCAGTTCTTC
TRBJ1-6,TRBD1,-,TRBV2,CAGQGTTNYSPLHF,TGTGCCGGACAGGGAACGACCAATTATTCACCCCTCCACTTT
TRBJ1-1,-,few,TRBV30,CAWSLSGVAEAFF,TGTGCCTGGAGCCTCTCGGGGGTGGCTGAAGCTTTCTTT
TRBJ2-3,TRBD2,-,TRBV5-1,CASRGFAGGSGGPPKADTQYF,TGCGCCAGCAGGGGCTTTGCCGGGGGTAGCGGGGGGCCACCCAAGGCAGATACGCAGTATTTT
TRBJ1-2,-,-,TRBV7-2,CASSRTGTRSYGYTF,TGTGCCAGCAGCCGAACCGGGACACGGTCCTATGGCTACACCTTC
TRBJ2-1,TRBD2,-,TRBV7-9,CASSLYRGGANEQFF,TGTGCCAGCAGCTTATACCGCGGGGGGGCCAATGAGCAGTTCTTC
TRBJ2-3,TRBD2,-,TRBV7-9,CASSLGLADTDTQYF,TGTGCCAGCAGCTTGGGACTAGCTGACACAGATACGCAGTATTTT
TRBJ1-5,TRBD1,-,TRBV15,CATSPRGQVGQPQHF,TGTGCCACCAGCCCCCGAGGACAGGTTGGACAGCCCCAGCATTTT
TRBJ1-1,-,-,TRBV28,CASSLWGAGTEAFF,TGTGCCAGCAGTTTATGGGGGGCTGGAACTGAAGCTTTCTTT
TRBJ1-3,-,-,TRBV6-5,CASSASFQPGNTIYF,TGTGCCAGCAGTGCCTCGTTCCAGCCTGGAAACACCATATATTTT
TRBJ1-3,TRBD1,-,TRBV19,CASSRRQGVGGNTIYF,TGTGCCAGTAGTAGACGACAGGGAGTGGGCGGAAACACCATATATTTT
TRBJ2-5,-,-,TRBV15,CATSRGGVTETQYF,TGTGCCACCAGCAGAGGCGGGGTTACAGAGACCCAGTACTTC
TRBJ2-3,TRBD2,-,TRBV30,CASSTSGVADTQYF,TGTGCTTCCTCGACTAGCGGGGTGGCAGATACGCAGTATTTT
TRBJ2-5,-,-,TRBV7-9,CASSLLPVERYQETQYF,TGTGCCAGCAGCTTACTCCCCGTAGAGCGGTACCAAGAGACCCAGTACTTC
TRBJ2-5,TRBD2,-,TRBV2,CASSGDSGLAGKQETQYF,TGTGCCAGCAGTGGGGACAGTGGACTAGCGGGGAAACAAGAGACCCAGTACTTC
TRBJ2-2,TRBD1,-,TRBV7-7,CASSPRQGAIGELFF,TGTGCCAGCAGCCCCCGACAGGGAGCCATTGGGGAGCTGTTTTTT
TRBJ1-6,TRBD1,-,TRBV18,CASFSGQGKSPLHF,TGTGCCAGCTTCTCGGGACAGGGGAAGTCACCCCTCCACTTT
TRBJ2-3,-,-,TRBV6-6,CASSYRRGNTDTQYF,TGTGCCAGCAGTTACAGGAGAGGGAACACAGATACGCAGTATTTT
TRBJ1-2,-,-,TRBV2,CASSAFNYGYTF,TGTGCCAGCAGTGCCTTTAACTATGGCTACACCTTC
TRBJ2-5,-,-,TRBV2,CASNGQLQETQYF,TGTGCCAGCAATGGGCAGCTCCAAGAGACCCAGTACTTC
TRBJ2-5,TRBD1,-,TRBV10-3,CAISEPGRDRETQYF,TGTGCCATCAGTGAGCCGGGCCGGGACAGAGAGACCCAGTACTTC
TRBJ1-5,-,-,TRBV19,CASSIPGAQPQHF,TGTGCCAGTAGTATCCCAGGGGCCCAGCCCCAGCATTTT
TRBJ2-7,-,-,TRBV9,CASSADGARDSYEQYF,TGTGCCAGCAGCGCCGACGGGGCGCGGGACTCCTACGAGCAGTACTTC
TRBJ2-7,-,-,TRBV5-1,CASSHPGPANF,TGCGCCAGCAGCCACCCGGGGCCTGCAAACTTC
TRBJ1-6,-,-,TRBV10-2,CASSLIDSPLHF,TGCGCCAGCAGCCTAATCGATTCACCCCTCCACTTT
TRBJ1-1,-,-,TRBV18,CASSPLDSQSNTEAFF,TGTGCCAGCTCACCACTGGACAGCCAATCGAACACTGAAGCTTTCTTT
TRBJ2-3,-,-,TRBV7-2,CASSSYLGTQYF,TGTGCCAGCAGCTCCTATCTTGGTACGCAGTATTTT
TRBJ1-1,-,-,TRBV29-1,CSVVGRMNTEAFF,TGCAGCGTTGTGGGCAGAATGAACACTGAAGCTTTCTTT
TRBJ2-7,-,-,TRBV28,CASSPTGTHPLEQYF,TGTGCCAGCAGTCCTACCGGGACTCACCCCCTCGAGCAGTACTTC
TRBJ2-5,-,-,TRBV6-6,CASSSWDQQETQYF,TGTGCCAGCAGTTCCTGGGACCAACAAGAGACCCAGTACTTC
TRBJ2-7,-,few,TRBV27,CASRKQGAYEQYF,TGTGCCAGCAGAAAGCAGGGCGCCTACGAGCAGTACTTC
TRBJ2-5,-,-,TRBV28,CASSLYAGVIGETQYF,TGTGCCAGCAGTTTGTACGCCGGGGTTATAGGAGAGACCCAGTACTTC
TRBJ1-1,-,-,TRBV7-2,CASSLQVVFSAFF,TGTGCCAGCAGCTTACAGGTAGTTTTCTCAGCTTTCTTT
TRBJ1-1,-,-,TRBV11-2,CASSLGAGLNTEAFF,TGTGCCAGCAGCTTAGGGGCAGGGCTGAACACTGAAGCTTTCTTT